Described below is a single TCR beta chain sequence and its context. The data were produced by immunoSEQ multiplex PCR, yet TCRdb's version contains in-frame clones alone and is incomplete. The repertoire holds 65,000 to 90,000 clones, with roughly 93% as singletons. V shed 1 base, J shed 4 bases, and the junction held 2 bases outside the gene matches. Germline V gives CDR1 SGHTA, CDR2 FQGNSA. The CDR3 covers 15 residues. The data stem from a study of control samples from healthy donors and cancer patients. The rearrangement uses TRBV7-2 and TRBJ2-5; 11 bases align to TRBD2. Sequencing was carried out using blood. The clonotype comes from a woman younger than 45 in good health. The CDR3 coding sequence is TGTGCCAGCAGCTTAGTAGCGGGGGGGCTAGAGACCCAGTACTTC. Its translation is CASSLVAGGLETQYF.